Listed here are 4 T cell receptor beta chains from one sample, sequenced in a study of control samples from healthy donors and cancer patients. Clones were sequenced by immunoSEQ multiplex PCR, and TCRdb holds only the in-frame ones, with some missing. The sample lists 100,000 to 150,000 clones, about nine tenths occurring once. Sequenced input: blood. The receptors were sampled from a woman aged 50 to 60 in good health.

The rearrangement uses TRBV19 and TRBJ1-5, with TRBD1 matching over 7 bases. The V gene end was trimmed by 3 bases and the J gene end by 5 bases; junction bases not matched to a gene: 7. CDR1 LNHDA and CDR2 SQIVND come from the germline V gene (reference sequence). The CDR3 covers 15 residues. CDR3 coding DNA: TGTGCCAGTAGTATGAGGACAGGAGCGTATCAGCCCCAGCATTTT. Translating it yields CASSMRTGAYQPQHF.

This chain uses TRBV5-1 with TRBJ2-2, with no clear D. CDR1 SGHRS and CDR2 YFSETQ come from the germline V gene. Between the trimmed V and J ends, which lost 5 bases and 6 bases, there was a span of 14 bases. The CDR3 sequence is 14 residues long. The CDR3 DNA sequence: TGCGCCAGCAGGATTGATGCTTGGGCCGGGGAGCTGTTTTTT. It codes for CASRIDAWAGELFF.

The chain carries TRBV29-1 and TRBJ1-1; D not resolved. Trimming removed 5 bases from V and 1 base from J, with 14 bases in between. The CDR3 runs 14 residues. Germline V gives CDR1 SQVTM, CDR2 ANQGSEA. The CDR3 spells CSVQSLGQNTEAFF. The CDR3 bases are TGCAGCGTTCAGTCCTTAGGCCAGAACACTGAAGCTTTCTTT.

This chain connects TRBV4-1 to TRBJ1-2, with 8 bases aligning to TRBD1. The V segment lost 3 bases and the J segment 2 bases; nucleotides outside the gene matches: 11. The CDR3 loop spans 17 amino acids. CDR1 MGHRA and CDR2 YSYEKL come from the germline V gene. CDR3 amino acids: CASSQKEAGQANYGYTF. The DNA of the CDR3 is TGCGCCAGCAGCCAGAAAGAGGCGGGACAGGCGAACTATGGCTACACCTTC.